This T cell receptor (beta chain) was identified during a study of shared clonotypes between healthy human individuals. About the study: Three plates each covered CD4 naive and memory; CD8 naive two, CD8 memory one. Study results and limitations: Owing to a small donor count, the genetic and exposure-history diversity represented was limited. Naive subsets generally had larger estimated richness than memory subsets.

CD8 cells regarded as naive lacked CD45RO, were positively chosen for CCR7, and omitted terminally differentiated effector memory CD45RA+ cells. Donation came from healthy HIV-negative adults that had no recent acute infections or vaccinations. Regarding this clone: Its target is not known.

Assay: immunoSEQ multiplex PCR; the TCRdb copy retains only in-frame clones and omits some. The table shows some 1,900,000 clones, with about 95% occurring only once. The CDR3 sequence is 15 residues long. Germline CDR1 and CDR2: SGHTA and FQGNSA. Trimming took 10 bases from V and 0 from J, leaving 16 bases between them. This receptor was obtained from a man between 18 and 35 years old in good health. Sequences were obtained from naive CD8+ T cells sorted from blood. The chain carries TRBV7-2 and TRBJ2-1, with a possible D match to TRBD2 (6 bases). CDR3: CAKGPAGSSYNEQFF. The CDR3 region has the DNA TGTGCCAAAGGTCCAGCGGGTTCCTCCTACAATGAGCAGTTCTTC.